This T cell receptor (beta chain) was captured in a study of T cell responses to AZD1222 COVID-19 vaccine. Only in-frame clones appear in the TCRdb table, and some are missing; sequencing was by immunoSEQ multiplex PCR. Of about 120,000 clones in the sample, 75% to 90% are singletons; the top ten hold approximately 2.4%. CDR1 is MNHEY, CDR2 SMNVEV, per germline (reference sequence). Trimming removed 0 bases from V and 2 bases from J; junction bases left unmatched: 11. CDR3 length equals 18 residues. This clone was counted a single time. The sequenced sample was peripheral blood, obtained on day 0 of AZD1222 vaccination. The chain couples TRBV27 to TRBJ1-2, with 8 bases fitting TRBD1. This TCR was sampled from an adult in good health. Written as DNA, the CDR3 is TGTGCCAGCAGTTTATCAGGGAGGAGGGACAGGCCGAACTATGGCTACACCTTC. It yields the protein CASSLSGRRDRPNYGYTF.